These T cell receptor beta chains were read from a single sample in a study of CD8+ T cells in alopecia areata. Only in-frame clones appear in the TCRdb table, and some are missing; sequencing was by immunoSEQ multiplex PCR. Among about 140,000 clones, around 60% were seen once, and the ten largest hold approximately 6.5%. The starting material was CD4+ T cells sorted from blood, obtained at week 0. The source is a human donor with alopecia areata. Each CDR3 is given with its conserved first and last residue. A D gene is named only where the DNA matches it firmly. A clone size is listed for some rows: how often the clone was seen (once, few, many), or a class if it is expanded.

CDR3aa: CASSQIFTGANVLTF
CDR3nt: TGCGCCAGCAGCCAGATATTTACTGGGGCCAACGTCCTGACTTTC
d_gene: -
abundance: -
j_gene: TRBJ2-6
v_gene: TRBV4-1

CDR3aa: CASSWGISYNSPLHF
CDR3nt: TGTGCCAGCAGCTGGGGTATCTCCTATAATTCACCCCTCCACTTT
d_gene: -
abundance: -
j_gene: TRBJ1-6
v_gene: TRBV6-6

CDR3aa: CASSPQVDSGNTIYF
CDR3nt: TGTGCCAGCAGCCCACAGGTCGACTCTGGAAACACCATATATTTT
d_gene: -
abundance: -
j_gene: TRBJ1-3
v_gene: TRBV5-4

CDR3aa: CASSRDFRSGSGANVLTF
CDR3nt: TGTGCCAGCAGCCGGGACTTCCGTAGCGGCTCTGGGGCCAACGTCCTGACTTTC
d_gene: -
abundance: -
j_gene: TRBJ2-6
v_gene: TRBV7-2

CDR3aa: CAWSAIRVRGTEAFF
CDR3nt: TGTGCCTGGAGTGCCATCAGGGTCAGGGGCACTGAAGCTTTCTTT
d_gene: -
abundance: -
j_gene: TRBJ1-1
v_gene: TRBV30

CDR3aa: CASSPGQGAEAFF
CDR3nt: TGTGCCAGCTCACCGGGGCAGGGGGCTGAAGCTTTCTTT
d_gene: TRBD1
abundance: -
j_gene: TRBJ1-1
v_gene: TRBV18

CDR3aa: CASSLPAGKFETQYF
CDR3nt: TGTGCCAGCAGCTTACCGGCGGGGAAATTTGAGACCCAGTACTTC
d_gene: -
abundance: few
j_gene: TRBJ2-5
v_gene: TRBV7-2

CDR3aa: CASKERVLMDTQYF
CDR3nt: TGTGCCAGCAAAGAGCGGGTCCTCATGGATACGCAGTATTTT
d_gene: -
abundance: few
j_gene: TRBJ2-3
v_gene: TRBV7-2

CDR3aa: CASSVTDATYYEQYF
CDR3nt: TGCGCCAGCAGCGTCACAGATGCGACATACTACGAGCAGTACTTC
d_gene: -
abundance: few
j_gene: TRBJ2-7
v_gene: TRBV5-1

CDR3aa: CASSEAQGGNTIYF
CDR3nt: TGTGCCAGCAGTGAAGCGCAAGGGGGAAACACCATATATTTT
d_gene: -
abundance: -
j_gene: TRBJ1-3
v_gene: TRBV6-1

CDR3aa: CASSFAGPNTGELFF
CDR3nt: TGTGCCAGCAGCTTTGCAGGACCGAACACCGGGGAGCTGTTTTTT
d_gene: -
abundance: few
j_gene: TRBJ2-2
v_gene: TRBV7-2

CDR3aa: CSVLRTGSGELFF
CDR3nt: TGCAGCGTGCTTCGGACAGGGTCTGGGGAACTGTTTTTT
d_gene: TRBD1
abundance: -
j_gene: TRBJ1-4
v_gene: TRBV29-1

CDR3aa: CASSIAGQGPNQPQHF
CDR3nt: TGTGCCAGTAGTATAGCAGGACAGGGGCCCAATCAGCCCCAGCATTTT
d_gene: TRBD1
abundance: -
j_gene: TRBJ1-5
v_gene: TRBV19

CDR3aa: CASSQFSGNTGELFF
CDR3nt: TGCGCCAGCAGCCAATTTAGCGGTAACACCGGGGAGCTGTTTTTT
d_gene: -
abundance: -
j_gene: TRBJ2-2
v_gene: TRBV4-3

CDR3aa: CAWGRGSTDTQYF
CDR3nt: TGTGCCTGGGGACGGGGATCCACAGATACGCAGTATTTT
d_gene: -
abundance: -
j_gene: TRBJ2-3
v_gene: TRBV30

CDR3aa: CASSLERGRANTGELFF
CDR3nt: TGCGCCAGCAGCTTGGAGAGGGGGCGAGCGAACACCGGGGAGCTGTTTTTT
d_gene: TRBD1
abundance: -
j_gene: TRBJ2-2
v_gene: TRBV5-1

CDR3aa: CASSLNGAGGTDTQYF
CDR3nt: TGTGCCAGCAGCTTAAACGGGGCGGGGGGCACAGATACGCAGTATTTT
d_gene: TRBD2
abundance: -
j_gene: TRBJ2-3
v_gene: TRBV7-2

CDR3aa: CASSEQGAGETQYF
CDR3nt: TGTGCCAGCAGTGAACAGGGGGCTGGGGAGACCCAGTACTTC
d_gene: TRBD1
abundance: -
j_gene: TRBJ2-5
v_gene: TRBV2

CDR3aa: CASSQGTVATNEKLFF
CDR3nt: TGCGCCAGCAGCCAAGGGACTGTTGCAACTAATGAAAAACTGTTTTTT
d_gene: -
abundance: -
j_gene: TRBJ1-4
v_gene: TRBV4-1

CDR3aa: CSVARGTGGNEQFF
CDR3nt: TGCAGCGTTGCGCGGGGGACAGGGGGCAATGAGCAGTTCTTC
d_gene: TRBD1
abundance: once
j_gene: TRBJ2-1
v_gene: TRBV29-1

CDR3aa: CASGWPYEQYF
CDR3nt: TGTGCCAGTGGGTGGCCTTACGAGCAGTACTTC
d_gene: -
abundance: -
j_gene: TRBJ2-7
v_gene: TRBV27

CDR3aa: CSVERLKVSDQPQHF
CDR3nt: TGCAGCGTTGAGCGCCTAAAGGTTTCTGATCAGCCCCAGCATTTT
d_gene: -
abundance: -
j_gene: TRBJ1-5
v_gene: TRBV29-1